This TCR beta chain was profiled in a study of T cell repertoires in aging, cancer and after chemotherapy (dated 2019 in TCRdb). Notes on the research overall: Donors spanned six age groups from 30 or younger to 70 or older, with at least three individuals per group. In the solid tumor group, paired pre- and post-chemotherapy samples were obtained from brain tumor (glioblastoma) patients receiving temozolomide-based therapy. The full dataset contained around 8.2 million TCR reads. To examine immunoaging and T cell reconstitution after chemotherapy, the study profiled TCR beta repertoires in peripheral blood from healthy donors and cancer patients. The cohort comprised 218 cancer patients, 94 with hematological and around 130 with solid cancers, plus 95 healthy donors as a reference group.

Rearranged TRB sequences spanning V, D and J segments were amplified in a multiplex touch-down PCR with a mixed TRB-A/B primer pool. Two consecutive PCR reactions with Phusion HS II polymerase added Illumina adapters and sample indices to the amplicons. The amplicons were purified from gel with the NucleoSpin Gel and PCR Clean-up kit and then assessed with Qubit and an Agilent 2100 Bioanalyzer. Sequencing of libraries was carried out on an Illumina MiSeq in 600-cycle, single-indexed, paired-end runs. The original pipeline was this. TRB sequences were processed with MiXCR versions 2.12 and 3.0.5. Each unique CDR3 nucleotide sequence counted as one clone, and only productive sequences with at least two reads were retained. Shannon diversity, evenness, clonality (one minus evenness), and alpha-parameterized diversity profiles from alpha 0 to 5 were included as repertoire metrics. Generation probabilities of clones in paired pre- and post-chemotherapy samples were computed with the IGoR algorithm. TCRdb applied fastp at Q25 and MiXCR to the public reads, then kept only in-frame beta chains. All rows with the same CDR3 protein become a single entry with the most common DNA and genes. The V and J calls here are based on TCRdb, not the publication. Within this sample are roughly 1,400 distinct CDR3 sequences, with 20% to 25% of them counted one time only. The ten largest clones capture 26% of the sample.

The full study reports these points: Untreated patients with hematological or solid cancers showed significantly lower blood TCR diversity and higher clonality than age-matched healthy donors. An increase in median generation probability over the chemotherapy interval was observed in both cancer cohorts, suggesting that the repertoire was reconstituted through rebound thymic output. It was noted by the authors that conclusions about immunological memory after chemotherapy cannot be drawn from the repertoire data. In healthy donors, the drop in TCR diversity with age came mainly from a loss of richness, whereas in cancer patients a loss of evenness also played a part.

At the junction V is shortened by 6 bases and J by 1 base; bases outside the gene matches: 0. The CDR3 sequence holds 13 residues, the cysteine and phenylalanine included. Of the read, only the CDR3 DNA is kept; its 39 bases are in frame from base 1. The germline V gene yields MNHEY for CDR1 and SVGAGI for CDR2. As to this clonotype: The antigen it binds to is not known. No base quality information exists; no much larger clone differs at one position.

TCR beta rearrangements were amplified from genomic DNA isolated from peripheral blood, not from sorted cells or RNA. This chain is built from TRBV6-5 and TRBJ1-5, with TRBD1 matching 7 junction bases. Sequencing was carried out using blood. The sequence derives from a human donor with a solid tumor. The CDR3 sequence is CASRGQSNQPQHF. In nucleotides, the sequence is TGTGCCAGCAGGGGACAGAGCAATCAGCCCCAGCATTTT.